A single sample gave rise to the 10 T cell receptor beta chains below, sequenced in a study of blood T cell repertoires in COVID-19. Assay: immunoSEQ multiplex PCR; the TCRdb copy retains only in-frame clones and omits some. Of around 230,000 clones in the sample, approximately 82% are singletons; the top ten hold over 2%. The sequenced material came from peripheral blood. These receptors were collected from a middle-aged man who had recovered from COVID-19.

The chain is built from TRBV5-6 and TRBJ2-7, with 9 bases matching TRBD2. Germline V CDR1 and CDR2: SGHDT, YYEEEE. The CDR3 length is 18 residues. V lost 4 bases, J lost 3 bases, and 17 bases stayed unmatched. The CDR3 reads CASSLTAGGGEKDYEQYF. Written as DNA, the CDR3 is TGTGCCAGCAGCCTAACTGCGGGGGGGGGCGAGAAAGACTACGAGCAGTACTTC.

V gene TRBV11-3 combines with J gene TRBJ2-7; 9 positions agree with TRBD2. The germline V gene encodes CDR1 SGHNT and CDR2 YENEEA. The CDR3 has 15 amino acids. V shed 3 bases, J shed 3 bases, and the junction held 6 bases outside the gene matches. The CDR3 reads CASSFSGGEYYEQYF. The CDR3 DNA sequence: TGTGCCAGCAGCTTTAGCGGGGGAGAGTACTACGAGCAGTACTTC. The complete variable domain, with remaining parts taken from reference TRBV11-3 and TRBJ2-7, reads EAGVVQSPRYKIIEKKQPVAFWCNPISGHNTLYWYLQNLGQGPELLIRYENEEAVDDSQLPKDRFSAERLKGVDSTLKIQPAELGDSAVYLCASSFSGGEYYEQYFGPGTRLTVT.

This chain links TRBV2 with TRBJ1-5; D is uncertain. V was clipped by 4 bases and J by 5 bases, with 12 bases between them. CDR3 length: 14 residues. Looked up from germline, CDR1 is SNHLY and CDR2 is FYNNEI. CDR3 in amino acids: CASSATGSHQPQHF. CDR3 bases: TGTGCCAGCAGTGCAACGGGGTCCCATCAGCCCCAGCATTTT.

The rearrangement uses TRBV10-3 and TRBJ2-3; the match to TRBD2 covers 7 bases. CDR3 length equals 13 residues. V gave up 10 bases and J gave up 1 base; unmatched junction bases: 5. The germline CDR1 and CDR2 sequences are ENHRY and SYGVKD. The CDR3 loop is CATGAGRTDTQYF. The DNA of the CDR3 is TGTGCCACCGGAGCGGGGCGCACAGATACGCAGTATTTT.

V usage is TRBV5-5 and J usage is TRBJ2-5, with a weak D call TRBD2 (5 bases). CDR3 length equals 14 residues. The germline V gene has CDR1 SGHKS and CDR2 YYEKEE (reference sequence). Between the trimmed V and J ends, which lost 0 bases and 2 bases, there was a span of 8 bases. This CDR3 is CASSLASGQETQYF. The CDR3 DNA sequence: TGTGCCAGCAGCTTGGCGTCGGGGCAAGAGACCCAGTACTTC.

The chain employs TRBV5-6 and TRBJ2-7; no clear D gene. Trimming cost V 2 bases and J 4 bases, with 10 bases left between them. The CDR3 loop spans 13 amino acids. Germline V CDR1 and CDR2: SGHDT, YYEEEE. The DNA of the CDR3 is TGTGCCAGCAGCTTCATGAGCGTATACGAGCAGTACTTC. Translation gives CASSFMSVYEQYF.

The chain joins TRBV30 to TRBJ2-1, with 7 bases matching TRBD2. V was clipped by 0 bases and J by 3 bases; unmatched bases: 11. The CDR3 has 17 amino acids. CDR1 GTSNPN and CDR2 SVGIG come from the germline V gene (reference sequence). DNA of the CDR3: TGTGCCTGGAGTGTAATTTGGGGGAGGGCGATCTACAATGAGCAGTTCTTC. Its translation is CAWSVIWGRAIYNEQFF.

The CDR3 loop reads CASSEYPGTNTGELFF. CDR3 DNA sequence: TGTGCCAGCAGTGAATATCCAGGGACGAACACCGGGGAGCTGTTTTTT. V and J are TRBV6-1 and TRBJ2-2, with a tentative D call TRBD1 (5 bases). The V and J ends lost 2 bases and 0 bases respectively, with 10 bases between them. Looked up from germline, CDR1 is MNHNS and CDR2 is SASEGT. The CDR3 has 16 amino acids.

The V call is TRBV11-2, the J call TRBJ1-2; unclear D gene. Trimming removed 4 bases from V and 2 bases from J, with 20 bases in between. There are 17 residues in the CDR3. The germline gives CDR1 SGHAT, CDR2 FQNNGV. The CDR3 loop is CASSSLAFPLRNYGYTF. The CDR3 DNA follows: TGTGCCAGCAGCTCCTTGGCTTTCCCGCTCCGCAACTATGGCTACACCTTC.

This sequence joins TRBV3-1 (or the pseudogene TRBV3-2) and TRBJ2-5; D is perhaps TRBD1 (6 bases). Germline CDR1 is LGHDT and CDR2 is YNNKEL (reference sequence). The CDR3 is 15 amino acids. The V gene lost 5 bases and the J gene lost 2 bases, with 15 bases spanning the gap. CDR3 DNA sequence: TGTGCCAGCAGCTCGGCCGGGACACCACAAGAGACCCAGTACTTC. It yields the protein CASSSAGTPQETQYF.